These T cell receptor beta chains were read from a single sample in a study of T-cell memory formation after mild COVID-19. Each CDR3 protein is one row after TCRdb ran MiXCR on the 5' RACE reads. Among some 440,000 distinct CDR3 sequences listed, around 25% were seen once. The material sequenced was PBMCs or a T cell subset sorted from them (not recorded which). The receptor source for this set is an adult woman who had mild COVID-19 (a few samples of this study predate the infection). Cell type and time point are not known. The CDR3 runs from the conserved cysteine through the conserved F or W. Each record gives: J gene, V gene, clone size, CDR3 length, D gene, CDR3 protein, CDR3 DNA. The D gene is left open where the match is weak. Only part of the rows carry a size: once, few, many, or a class if the clone is expanded.

j_gene: TRBJ1-1; v_gene: TRBV7-2; abundance: few; len: 14; d_gene: .; CDR3aa: CASSWIGGNTEAFF; CDR3nt: TGTGCCAGCAGCTGGATCGGGGGCAACACTGAAGCTTTCTTT
j_gene: TRBJ2-3; v_gene: TRBV7-6; abundance: few; len: 16; d_gene: TRBD1; CDR3aa: CASSSIGQGVLDTQYF; CDR3nt: TGTGCCAGCAGCTCCATTGGGCAGGGGGTCCTGGATACGCAGTATTTT
j_gene: TRBJ1-5; v_gene: TRBV20-1; abundance: .; len: 13; d_gene: TRBD1; CDR3aa: CSASGTEHQPQHF; CDR3nt: TGCAGTGCTAGCGGGACAGAGCATCAGCCCCAGCATTTT
j_gene: TRBJ2-5; v_gene: TRBV20-1; abundance: few; len: 12; d_gene: .; CDR3aa: CSAREGPETQYF; CDR3nt: TGCAGTGCTAGAGAAGGCCCGGAGACCCAGTACTTC
j_gene: TRBJ1-2; v_gene: TRBV6-1; abundance: .; len: 14; d_gene: .; CDR3aa: CASSEFARHYGYTF; CDR3nt: TGTGCCAGCAGTGAATTTGCAAGACACTATGGCTACACCTTC
j_gene: TRBJ1-5; v_gene: TRBV5-1; abundance: few; len: 16; d_gene: .; CDR3aa: CASSPGEGGSNQPQHF; CDR3nt: TGCGCCAGCAGCCCAGGGGAGGGAGGGAGCAATCAGCCCCAGCATTTT
j_gene: TRBJ2-5; v_gene: TRBV9; abundance: .; len: 16; d_gene: .; CDR3aa: CASSVGFWRGAETQYF; CDR3nt: TGTGCCAGCAGCGTAGGTTTTTGGAGGGGCGCAGAGACCCAGTACTTC
j_gene: TRBJ2-6; v_gene: TRBV25-1; abundance: .; len: 17; d_gene: .; CDR3aa: CASSVQPGSAGANVLTF; CDR3nt: TGTGCCAGCAGTGTACAACCAGGGTCCGCGGGGGCCAACGTCCTGACTTTC
j_gene: TRBJ1-3; v_gene: TRBV6-6; abundance: few; len: 15; d_gene: .; CDR3aa: CASSYSSGTGNTIYF; CDR3nt: TGTGCCAGCAGTTACTCGTCCGGGACCGGAAACACCATATATTTT
j_gene: TRBJ1-2; v_gene: TRBV27; abundance: .; len: 15; d_gene: .; CDR3aa: CASSSIVGFSDGYTF; CDR3nt: TGTGCCAGCAGTTCTATCGTGGGGTTCTCGGATGGCTACACCTTC
j_gene: TRBJ2-3; v_gene: TRBV10-3; abundance: .; len: 15; d_gene: .; CDR3aa: CAISEGTGKTDTQYF; CDR3nt: TGTGCCATCAGTGAAGGGACCGGAAAAACCGATACGCAGTATTTT
j_gene: TRBJ2-5; v_gene: TRBV11-2; abundance: few; len: 18; d_gene: TRBD2; CDR3aa: CASSSSGLAGGPVETQYF; CDR3nt: TGTGCCAGCAGCTCCTCGGGACTAGCGGGGGGGCCAGTGGAGACCCAGTACTTC
j_gene: TRBJ2-7; v_gene: TRBV5-1; abundance: .; len: 14; d_gene: TRBD1; CDR3aa: CASSRTGMGYEQYF; CDR3nt: TGCGCCAGCAGCCGGACAGGGATGGGCTACGAGCAGTACTTC
j_gene: TRBJ2-2; v_gene: TRBV11-3; abundance: .; len: 13; d_gene: .; CDR3aa: CASSSSNFGELFF; CDR3nt: TGTGCCAGCAGCTCCAGTAATTTCGGGGAGCTGTTTTTT
j_gene: TRBJ2-1; v_gene: TRBV5-1; abundance: few; len: 17; d_gene: .; CDR3aa: CASSLISGPGSYNEQFF; CDR3nt: TGCGCCAGCAGCTTGATCAGCGGGCCTGGTTCCTACAATGAGCAGTTCTTC
j_gene: TRBJ2-7; v_gene: TRBV30; abundance: .; len: 15; d_gene: TRBD2; CDR3aa: CAWSSPGLASYEQYF; CDR3nt: TGTGCCTGGAGTTCTCCGGGACTAGCGTCCTACGAGCAGTACTTC
j_gene: TRBJ2-1; v_gene: TRBV7-2; abundance: .; len: 14; d_gene: .; CDR3aa: CASSLPGLGNEQFF; CDR3nt: TGTGCCAGCAGCTTACCAGGACTTGGCAATGAGCAGTTCTTC
j_gene: TRBJ2-7; v_gene: TRBV4-3; abundance: few; len: 16; d_gene: .; CDR3aa: CASSPRRFSGDYEQYF; CDR3nt: TGCGCCAGCAGCCCCCGCCGGTTTAGCGGAGACTACGAGCAGTACTTC
j_gene: TRBJ2-5; v_gene: TRBV29-1; abundance: few; len: 12; d_gene: .; CDR3aa: CSSLVSAETQYF; CDR3nt: TGCAGCTCACTCGTGAGCGCAGAGACCCAGTACTTC
j_gene: TRBJ2-1; v_gene: TRBV27; abundance: few; len: 13; d_gene: .; CDR3aa: CASSLYDGNEQFF; CDR3nt: TGTGCCAGCAGTTTATATGACGGCAATGAGCAGTTCTTC
j_gene: TRBJ2-5; v_gene: TRBV12-3/TRBV12-4; abundance: .; len: 16; d_gene: TRBD2; CDR3aa: CASSPGAGAGVETQYF; CDR3nt: TGTGCCAGCAGTCCAGGGGCGGGAGCGGGGGTTGAGACCCAGTACTTC
j_gene: TRBJ1-1; v_gene: TRBV20-1; abundance: few; len: 13; d_gene: .; CDR3aa: CSARLAGTVGAFF; CDR3nt: TGCAGTGCTAGACTGGCAGGGACGGTTGGAGCTTTCTTT
j_gene: TRBJ2-3; v_gene: TRBV20-1; abundance: .; len: 14; d_gene: .; CDR3aa: CSPIRQASTDTQYF; CDR3nt: TGCAGTCCGATACGGCAGGCTAGCACAGATACGCAGTATTTT
j_gene: TRBJ2-3; v_gene: TRBV27; abundance: few; len: 15; d_gene: .; CDR3aa: CASTPAPGDVDTQYF; CDR3nt: TGTGCCAGCACCCCGGCGCCCGGGGATGTAGATACGCAGTATTTT
j_gene: TRBJ2-7; v_gene: TRBV4-3; abundance: few; len: 18; d_gene: TRBD1; CDR3aa: CASSQDPPRTGANYEQYF; CDR3nt: TGCGCCAGCAGCCAAGATCCCCCCCGGACAGGGGCAAACTACGAGCAGTACTTC
j_gene: TRBJ2-7; v_gene: TRBV7-9; abundance: .; len: 16; d_gene: .; CDR3aa: CASSPKGGGGSYEQYF; CDR3nt: TGTGCCAGCAGCCCCAAAGGGGGAGGAGGTTCCTACGAGCAGTACTTC
j_gene: TRBJ2-5; v_gene: TRBV7-3; abundance: .; len: 15; d_gene: .; CDR3aa: CASSPTPGQPETQYF; CDR3nt: TGTGCCAGCAGCCCTACGCCCGGACAGCCGGAGACCCAGTACTTC
j_gene: TRBJ1-2; v_gene: TRBV29-1; abundance: .; len: 12; d_gene: .; CDR3aa: CSVPGTPYGYTF; CDR3nt: TGCAGCGTACCCGGGACACCCTATGGCTACACCTTC
j_gene: TRBJ2-7; v_gene: TRBV7-9; abundance: few; len: 13; d_gene: .; CDR3aa: CASSPSISYEQYF; CDR3nt: TGTGCCAGCAGCCCCTCCATCTCCTACGAGCAGTACTTC
j_gene: TRBJ1-6; v_gene: TRBV4-2; abundance: few; len: 17; d_gene: .; CDR3aa: CASSQDRSRGGDSPLHF; CDR3nt: TGTGCCAGCAGCCAAGATCGTTCCAGGGGAGGTGATTCACCCCTCCACTTT
j_gene: TRBJ1-2; v_gene: TRBV12-3/TRBV12-4; abundance: few; len: 13; d_gene: TRBD1; CDR3aa: CASSSGQLYGYTF; CDR3nt: TGTGCCAGCAGTTCGGGACAGCTCTATGGCTACACCTTC
j_gene: TRBJ2-1; v_gene: TRBV7-2; abundance: .; len: 15; d_gene: TRBD2; CDR3aa: CASSLEHKRGYEQFF; CDR3nt: TGTGCCAGCAGCCTAGAACATAAGCGGGGTTATGAGCAGTTCTTC
j_gene: TRBJ2-5; v_gene: TRBV11-3; abundance: few; len: 14; d_gene: .; CDR3aa: CASSLGRGVETQYF; CDR3nt: TGTGCCAGCAGCTTAGGGCGCGGGGTCGAGACCCAGTACTTC
j_gene: TRBJ2-1; v_gene: TRBV4-2; abundance: .; len: 15; d_gene: .; CDR3aa: CASSQGSGLHNEQFF; CDR3nt: TGTGCCAGCAGCCAAGGGAGCGGGCTTCACAATGAGCAGTTCTTC
j_gene: TRBJ1-2; v_gene: TRBV7-9; abundance: many; len: 10; d_gene: .; CDR3aa: CASSNYGYTF; CDR3nt: TGTGCCAGCAGCAACTATGGCTACACCTTC
j_gene: TRBJ2-5; v_gene: TRBV14; abundance: few; len: 15; d_gene: TRBD2; CDR3aa: CASSQGLAGTETQYF; CDR3nt: TGTGCCAGCAGCCAAGGTCTAGCGGGGACAGAGACCCAGTACTTC
j_gene: TRBJ2-1; v_gene: TRBV11-3; abundance: few; len: 16; d_gene: .; CDR3aa: CASSYVIVVGLHEQFF; CDR3nt: TGTGCCAGCAGCTACGTGATCGTTGTGGGGCTGCATGAGCAGTTCTTC
j_gene: TRBJ1-1; v_gene: TRBV30; abundance: .; len: 12; d_gene: .; CDR3aa: CAWTDLNTEAFF; CDR3nt: TGTGCCTGGACAGACCTCAACACTGAAGCTTTCTTT
j_gene: TRBJ2-3; v_gene: TRBV30; abundance: .; len: 15; d_gene: .; CDR3aa: CAWSFVLVPPSTQYF; CDR3nt: TGTGCCTGGAGCTTCGTACTAGTCCCTCCGAGTACGCAGTATTTT
j_gene: TRBJ2-1; v_gene: TRBV10-3; abundance: few; len: 14; d_gene: .; CDR3aa: CAIRGAAGHNEQFF; CDR3nt: TGTGCCATCAGGGGGGCCGCGGGCCACAATGAGCAGTTCTTC
j_gene: TRBJ2-7; v_gene: TRBV7-9; abundance: .; len: 15; d_gene: .; CDR3aa: CASTLRGAPSYEQYF; CDR3nt: TGTGCCAGCACCCTCAGGGGGGCTCCATCCTACGAGCAGTACTTC
j_gene: TRBJ2-7; v_gene: TRBV15; abundance: .; len: 15; d_gene: TRBD2; CDR3aa: CATSRVTSGTEEQYF; CDR3nt: TGTGCCACCAGCAGAGTGACTAGCGGGACTGAGGAGCAGTACTTC
j_gene: TRBJ2-5; v_gene: TRBV20-1; abundance: .; len: 13; d_gene: .; CDR3aa: CSARLGRQETQYF; CDR3nt: TGCAGTGCTAGACTGGGCAGACAAGAGACCCAGTACTTC
j_gene: TRBJ1-5; v_gene: TRBV20-1; abundance: few; len: 14; d_gene: .; CDR3aa: CSAYSGFSNQPQHF; CDR3nt: TGCAGTGCATACTCAGGGTTTAGCAATCAGCCCCAGCATTTT
j_gene: TRBJ2-1; v_gene: TRBV6-6; abundance: .; len: 13; d_gene: .; CDR3aa: CASRMTAGYKQFF; CDR3nt: TGTGCCAGCAGGATGACAGCCGGTTATAAGCAGTTCTTC
j_gene: TRBJ1-3; v_gene: TRBV7-2; abundance: many; len: 15; d_gene: TRBD1; CDR3aa: CASSLDRGQGNTIYF; CDR3nt: TGTGCCAGCAGCCTGGACAGGGGGCAGGGAAACACCATATATTTT
j_gene: TRBJ1-3; v_gene: TRBV25-1; abundance: .; len: 13; d_gene: .; CDR3aa: CAIGAPGGNTIYF; CDR3nt: TGTGCCATCGGGGCGCCGGGGGGAAACACCATATATTTT
j_gene: TRBJ2-2; v_gene: TRBV12-3/TRBV12-4; abundance: .; len: 15; d_gene: .; CDR3aa: CASSLARGYTGELFF; CDR3nt: TGTGCCAGCAGTTTGGCGCGGGGATACACCGGGGAGCTGTTTTTT
j_gene: TRBJ2-1; v_gene: TRBV6-5; abundance: .; len: 15; d_gene: TRBD2; CDR3aa: CASSPGLAARNEQFF; CDR3nt: TGTGCCAGCAGCCCAGGACTAGCGGCGAGAAATGAGCAGTTCTTC
j_gene: TRBJ2-2; v_gene: TRBV5-1; abundance: many; len: 16; d_gene: TRBD1; CDR3aa: CASSLTGTGNTGELFF; CDR3nt: TGCGCCAGCAGCCTAACCGGGACAGGCAACACCGGGGAGCTGTTTTTT
j_gene: TRBJ2-7; v_gene: TRBV27; abundance: few; len: 14; d_gene: .; CDR3aa: CASSPHRGGREQYF; CDR3nt: TGTGCCAGCAGTCCACACAGGGGAGGGCGTGAGCAGTACTTC
j_gene: TRBJ2-5; v_gene: TRBV7-9; abundance: few; len: 16; d_gene: .; CDR3aa: CASSPSVGGRQETQYF; CDR3nt: TGTGCCAGCAGCCCCTCGGTAGGGGGACGACAAGAGACCCAGTACTTC
j_gene: TRBJ2-7; v_gene: TRBV30; abundance: .; len: 16; d_gene: .; CDR3aa: CAWSAFQQAPSYEQYF; CDR3nt: TGTGCCTGGAGTGCGTTCCAACAGGCCCCCTCCTACGAGCAGTACTTC
j_gene: TRBJ1-2; v_gene: TRBV15; abundance: .; len: 14; d_gene: .; CDR3aa: CATSRDGGHYGYTF; CDR3nt: TGTGCCACCAGCAGAGATGGGGGCCACTATGGCTACACCTTC
j_gene: TRBJ2-1; v_gene: TRBV7-9; abundance: .; len: 18; d_gene: TRBD2; CDR3aa: CASSPRVSGRKPYNEQFF; CDR3nt: TGTGCCAGCAGCCCCCGGGTTAGCGGGAGGAAGCCCTACAATGAGCAGTTCTTC
j_gene: TRBJ1-1; v_gene: TRBV2; abundance: .; len: 11; d_gene: .; CDR3aa: CASTGQTEAFF; CDR3nt: TGTGCCAGCACTGGACAGACTGAAGCTTTCTTT
j_gene: TRBJ2-7; v_gene: TRBV25-1; abundance: .; len: 16; d_gene: TRBD2; CDR3aa: CASSFTSGGKTYEQYF; CDR3nt: TGTGCCAGCAGTTTTACTAGCGGGGGCAAAACCTACGAGCAGTACTTC